This T cell receptor beta chain was observed in a study of OX40 agonist ivuxolimab in advanced cancers. Whole-study context: Patient treatment consisted of intravenous ivuxolimab administration every 2 weeks at 0.01 to 10 mg/kg.

The study, taken as a whole, reports: Clones of CD4+ and CD8+ blood T cells grew by week 6 at doses of 0.1 to 3.0 mg/kg. Those patients achieving a partial response at 0.1-3.0 mg/kg showed among the lowest clonal expansion.

The protocol was immunoSEQ multiplex PCR, while the TCRdb copy is restricted to in-frame clones and leaves out a portion. The sample consists of some 60,000 clones, around 82% of them appearing once. Exclusion of a patient followed from autoimmune disease history or systemic immunosuppression. Notes on this clone: Antigen unknown.

The clonotype was recovered from an adult with an advanced solid tumor such as melanoma, head and neck, liver or kidney cancer. Sequencing used CD4+ or CD8+ T cells sorted from blood, obtained in a trial of the OX40 agonist ivuxolimab.

Here the CDR3 reads CAWSVRAWENSPLHF. CDR3 DNA: TGTGCCTGGAGTGTACGGGCCTGGGAGAATTCACCCCTCCACTTT. V gene TRBV30 combines with J gene TRBJ1-6, with D hard to call. Trimming cost V 0 bases and J 7 bases, with 13 bases left between them. There are 15 residues in the CDR3. Germline values: CDR1 GTSNPN, CDR2 SVGIG (reference sequence).